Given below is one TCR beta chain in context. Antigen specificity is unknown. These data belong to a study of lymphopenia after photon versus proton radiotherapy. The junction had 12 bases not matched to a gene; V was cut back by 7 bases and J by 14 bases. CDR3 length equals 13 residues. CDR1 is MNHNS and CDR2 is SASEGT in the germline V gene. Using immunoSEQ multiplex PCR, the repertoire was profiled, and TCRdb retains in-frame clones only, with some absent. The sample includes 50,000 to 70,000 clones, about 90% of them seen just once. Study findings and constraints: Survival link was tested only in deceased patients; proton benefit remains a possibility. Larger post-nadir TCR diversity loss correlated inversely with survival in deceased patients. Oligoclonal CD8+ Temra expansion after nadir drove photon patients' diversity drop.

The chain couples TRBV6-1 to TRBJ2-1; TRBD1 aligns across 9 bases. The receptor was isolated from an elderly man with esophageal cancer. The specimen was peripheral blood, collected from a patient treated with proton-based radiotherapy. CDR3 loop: CASTLDRGLIEFF. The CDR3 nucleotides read TGTGCCAGCACTTTGGACAGGGGCCTTATCGAGTTCTTC.